A single sample is the source of the 20 T cell receptor beta chains below, sequenced in a study of T cells in Graves' hyperthyroidism and ophthalmopathy. Using RNA transcripts as the source, TCR beta CDR3 regions were amplified. Using the HTBI primer set, a first-round RT-PCR was run on the TCR CDR3. MiXCR was run by TCRdb on the multiplex PCR reads, yielding one entry per CDR3 protein. This sample has about 530,000 distinct CDR3 sequences; over 15% occur once, and the top ten carry about 16%. The sample was blood. The receptors shown here come from a woman between 18 and 29 years old with Graves' ophthalmopathy.

This clonotype showed up just a few times. The chain uses TRBV6-2 or TRBV6-3 and TRBJ1-1, with a tentative D call TRBD1 (5 bases). Germline V gene data show CDR1 as MNHEY and CDR2 as SVGEGT. There are 14 residues in the CDR3. V was clipped by 5 bases and J by 6 bases, with 16 bases between them. The CDR3 region is CASSRLGGGAEAFF. Written as DNA, the CDR3 is TGTGCCAGCAGTAGGCTCGGGGGAGGGGCTGAAGCTTTCTTT.

V and J are TRBV4-1 and TRBJ2-7; 8 bases match TRBD1. The V segment lost 3 bases and the J segment 6 bases; nucleotides outside the gene matches: 10. The CDR3 extends over 15 amino acids. Germline-derived CDR1 and CDR2 are MGHRA and YSYEKL. This CDR3 reads CASSQFSDRVGEQYF. The CDR3 coding sequence is TGCGCCAGCAGCCAGTTCTCGGACAGGGTGGGCGAGCAGTACTTC.

This clonotype was observed a few times. The chain links TRBV7-8 to TRBJ1-2; tentatively, D is TRBD1 (6 bases). The CDR3 is 16 residues long. V was shortened by 4 bases and J by 7 bases, with 22 bases between the two germline ends. Germline CDR1 reads SGHVS; CDR2 reads FQNEAQ. The CDR3 DNA reads as TGTGCCAGCAGCTCCCGGGGACCAGGGGAGTTTTCTGGCTACACCTTC. Protein: CASSSRGPGEFSGYTF. Filled out from reference TRBV7-8 and TRBJ1-2, the complete variable domain reads GAGVSQSPRYKVAKRGQDVALRCDPISGHVSLFWYQQALGQGPEFLTYFQNEAQLDKSGLPSDRFFAERPEGSVSTLKIQRTQQEDSAVYLCASSSRGPGEFSGYTFGSGTRLTVV.

This clonotype was seen ten or more times. The chain couples TRBV11-2 to TRBJ2-2; TRBD2 matches at 15 bases. Germline V gene data show CDR1 as SGHAT and CDR2 as FQNNGV. V was clipped by 3 bases and J by 1 base; unmatched bases: 6. This CDR3 region has 19 residues. CDR3 coding DNA: TGTGCCAGCAGCTTCGGACTAGCGGGGGGGGTTAAGAACACCGGGGAGCTGTTTTTT. Protein sequence: CASSFGLAGGVKNTGELFF.

This chain uses TRBV5-6 with TRBJ1-6; D might be TRBD1 (5 bases). The V end was cut by 3 bases, the J end by 7 bases, with 23 bases between. The CDR3 runs 18 residues. Germline V gene sequence: CDR1 SGHDT, CDR2 YYEEEE. Here the CDR3 reads CASSSGDFLRDWNSPLHF. CDR3 sequence (DNA): TGTGCCAGCAGCTCGGGGGATTTTCTCAGGGACTGGAATTCACCCCTCCACTTT.

This clonotype was observed a few times. V is TRBV10-3 and J is TRBJ2-3; the match to TRBD2 covers 9 bases. Germline CDR1 ENHRY, CDR2 SYGVKD. The CDR3 covers 15 residues. V lost 2 bases and J lost 0; bases outside the gene matches: 0. The CDR3 protein is CAISELAGSTDTQYF. The DNA of the CDR3 is TGTGCCATCAGTGAGCTAGCGGGGAGCACAGATACGCAGTATTTT.

The chain recombines TRBV6-1 with TRBJ1-2, with D possibly TRBD1 on 6 matching bases. Per the germline V gene, CDR1 is MNHNS and CDR2 is SASEGT. The CDR3 has 15 amino acids. V was clipped by 6 bases and J by 0 bases, with 14 bases between them. The CDR3 nucleotides read TGTGCCAGCAGGGAGACAGGAAAGCCTAACTATGGCTACACCTTC. Its translation: CASRETGKPNYGYTF.

Notes on this clonotype: Being one base from a much bigger clone, this may be a read error. The V gene is TRBV20-1, the J gene TRBJ2-7; D might be TRBD2 (6 bases). The J call may be faulty, since TRBJ2-1 better matches the DNA end. The CDR3 runs to 15 residues. The germline gives CDR1 DFQATT, CDR2 SNEGSKA (reference sequence). CDR3 nucleotide sequence: TGCAGTGCTACCCTTAGTGGGAGGCCCCTCTACGAGCAGTTCTTC. This sequence encodes CSATLSGRPLYEQFF.

The V gene is TRBV11-2, the J gene TRBJ1-5; tentative D call: TRBD1 (6 bases). Trimming cost V 5 bases and J 6 bases, with 14 bases left between them. The CDR3 is 14 residues long. Per the germline V gene, CDR1 is SGHAT and CDR2 is FQNNGV. The CDR3 is CASSREGGTQPQHF. In DNA form, the CDR3 reads TGTGCCAGCAGCCGGGAGGGGGGCACTCAGCCCCAGCATTTT.

This clonotype was counted a few times. The rearrangement uses TRBV30 and TRBJ2-7, with D maybe TRBD2 (5 bases). The CDR3 is 13 amino acids. The germline V gene encodes CDR1 GTSNPN and CDR2 SVGIG (reference sequence). The ends were cut back, 0 bases at V and 4 bases at J, with 10 bases in the middle. The CDR3 sequence is CAWSVTTAYEQYF. In DNA, the CDR3 is TGTGCCTGGAGTGTGACTACAGCTTACGAGCAGTACTTC.

The sample holds a few counts of this clonotype. The chain couples TRBV9 to TRBJ2-2; 7 nucleotides match TRBD2. Trimming cost V 0 bases and J 4 bases; bases outside gene matches: 0. The CDR3 has 14 residues. The germline CDR1 and CDR2 sequences are SGDLS and YYNGEE. CDR3 region: CASSVGGGTGELFF. The CDR3 nucleotides are TGTGCCAGCAGCGTAGGCGGGGGCACCGGGGAGCTGTTTTTT. The entire variable domain, with the rest obtained from reference TRBV9 and TRBJ2-2, is as follows: DSGVTQTPKHLITATGQRVTLRCSPRSGDLSVYWYQQSLDQGLQFLIQYYNGEERAKGNILERFSAQQFPDLHSELNLSSLELGDSALYFCASSVGGGTGELFFGEGSRLTVL.

At least ten counts were recorded for this clonotype. The chain couples TRBV6-2 or TRBV6-3 to TRBJ1-2, with a tentative D call TRBD1 (5 bases). The CDR3 is 15 residues long. CDR1 MNHEY and CDR2 SVGEGT come from the germline V gene. V was clipped by 0 bases and J by 6 bases, with 14 bases between them. The CDR3 DNA reads as TGTGCCAGCAGTTACTCGAATAGGGGCGGCAATGGCTACACCTTC. Protein sequence: CASSYSNRGGNGYTF.

The chain uses TRBV7-2 and TRBJ1-3; D unclear. Germline V lookup: CDR1 SGHTA, CDR2 FQGNSA. Trimming took 5 bases from V and 5 from J, leaving 19 bases between them. This CDR3 spans 16 amino acids. The CDR3 nucleotides are TGTGCCAGCAGCCAGCCCCGCAGTCTCTCCCGAAACACCATATATTTT. It specifies CASSQPRSLSRNTIYF. The variable domain in full, with the rest retrieved from reference TRBV7-2 and TRBJ1-3, is GAGVSQSPSNKVTEKGKDVELRCDPISGHTALYWYRQSLGQGLEFLIYFQGNSAPDKSGLPSDRFSAERTGGSVSTLTIQRTQQEDSAVYLCASSQPRSLSRNTIYFGEGSWLTVV.

The chain combines TRBV7-9 with TRBJ1-1, with 8 bases fitting TRBD1. Per the germline V gene, CDR1 is SEHNR and CDR2 is FQNEAQ (reference sequence). The ends lost 4 bases at V and 5 bases at J; junction bases unmatched: 21. This CDR3 comprises 19 residues. CDR3 protein: CASSSDKDRVKEISTEAFF. The CDR3 nucleotides are TGTGCCAGCAGCTCAGACAAGGACAGGGTTAAGGAAATTAGTACTGAAGCTTTCTTT.

There are a few counts of this clonotype. The chain uses TRBV6-6 and TRBJ1-2, with 7 bases identical to TRBD1. From germline, CDR1 is MNHNY and CDR2 SVGAGI (reference sequence). The CDR3 is 15 residues long. V lost 2 bases, J lost 2 bases, and 5 bases stayed unmatched. This CDR3 reads CASSYEGASNYGYTF. The CDR3 DNA reads TGTGCCAGCAGTTACGAGGGGGCGTCAAACTATGGCTACACCTTC.

Concerning this clonotype: This clone may be a read error of a much larger clone one base away. The genes are TRBV20-1 and TRBJ2-7, with unresolved D. This CDR3 contains 13 residues. Germline CDR1 is DFQATT and CDR2 is SNEGSKA (reference sequence). V gave up 2 bases and J gave up 3 bases, with 11 bases separating them. DNA of the CDR3: TGCAGTGCTAGATTAGCCAGCGACTACGAGCAGTACTTC. The encoded protein is CSARLASDYEQYF.

This clonotype was observed a handful of times. This sequence joins TRBV19 and TRBJ1-1; the D is unclear. This CDR3 is built from 12 residues. Trimming left V 6 bases short and J 8 bases short, with 13 bases between. Germline CDR1 reads LNHDA; CDR2 reads SQIVND (reference sequence). CDR3: CASRRKGTEAFF. In DNA form, the CDR3 reads TGTGCCAGTAGACGGAAGGGAACGGAAGCTTTCTTT. Looking up the rest from reference TRBV19 and TRBJ1-1 gives the full variable domain: DGGITQSPKYLFRKEGQNVTLSCEQNLNHDAMYWYRQDPGQGLRLIYYSQIVNDFQKGDIAEGYSVSREKKESFPLTVTSAQKNPTAFYLCASRRKGTEAFFGQGTRLTVV.

This clonotype was seen a handful of times. The CDR3 region has the DNA TGTGCCAGCACGCTTCCCGGGTGGGTCCAGCCCCAGCATTTT. Protein sequence: CASTLPGWVQPQHF. The chain couples TRBV28 to TRBJ1-5; D remains ambiguous. CDR1 and CDR2 (germline): MDHEN, SYDVKM. Trimming removed 7 bases from V and 7 bases from J, with 17 bases in between. The CDR3 has 14 amino acids.

This clonotype was observed many times. V gene TRBV18 combines with J gene TRBJ1-6; 11 bases fit TRBD1. The V gene end was trimmed by 5 bases and the J gene end by 9 bases; junction bases not matched to a gene: 3. Germline V gene lookup returns CDR1 KGHSH and CDR2 LQKENI. CDR3 length: 14 amino acids. The CDR3 here is CASSGDRGSSPLHF. CDR3 sequence (DNA): TGTGCCAGCTCAGGGGACAGGGGGAGTTCACCCCTCCACTTT.

This clonotype was seen many times. J is TRBJ1-1 and V is TRBV9; 8 nucleotides match TRBD1. Germline V lookup: CDR1 SGDLS, CDR2 YYNGEE. The CDR3 is 16 residues long. V trimming: 4 bases; J trimming: 5 bases; junction bases outside the gene matches: 13. The CDR3 sequence: CASSPRRQGWDTEAFF. The CDR3, as DNA: TGTGCCAGCAGCCCAAGAAGACAGGGGTGGGATACTGAAGCTTTCTTT.